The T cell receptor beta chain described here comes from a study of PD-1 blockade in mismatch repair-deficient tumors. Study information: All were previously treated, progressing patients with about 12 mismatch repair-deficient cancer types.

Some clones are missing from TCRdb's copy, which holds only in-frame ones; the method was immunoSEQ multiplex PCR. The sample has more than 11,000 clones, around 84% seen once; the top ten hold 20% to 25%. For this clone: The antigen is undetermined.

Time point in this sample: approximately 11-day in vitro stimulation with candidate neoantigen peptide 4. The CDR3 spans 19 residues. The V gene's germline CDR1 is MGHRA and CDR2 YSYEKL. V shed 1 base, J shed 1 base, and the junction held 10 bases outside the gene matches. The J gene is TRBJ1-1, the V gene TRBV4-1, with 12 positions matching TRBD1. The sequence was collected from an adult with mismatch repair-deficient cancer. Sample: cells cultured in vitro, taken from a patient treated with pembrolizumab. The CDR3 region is CASSQALTGTGGKNTEAFF. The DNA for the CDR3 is TGCGCCAGCAGCCAAGCCCTCACCGGGACAGGGGGCAAGAACACTGAAGCTTTCTTT.